Presented here are 25 T cell receptor beta chains from one specimen sequenced in a study of post-analysis software for immune sequencing data. Their target antigens are unknown. The study's findings and limits: Roughly 5 TRBV segments, TRBV5-6, TRBV5-1 and TRBV20-1 among them, were found more frequent in patients than controls.

Tagging with unique molecular identifiers was a feature of the TCR beta cDNA libraries. TCRdb analysed the PCR reads with MiXCR anew, one entry per CDR3 protein. The table includes approximately 730,000 distinct CDR3 sequences, about half detected once. Sequencing used blood. The receptors originated from a girl aged 5-17 years with multiple sclerosis.

V usage is TRBV4-1 and J usage is TRBJ1-6, with D perhaps TRBD1 (5 bases). Trimming cost V 4 bases and J 18 bases, with 25 bases left between them. The CDR3 is made up of 15 amino acids. CDR1 and CDR2 (germline): MGHRA, YSYEKL. This CDR3 reads CASSPMGEGNSPPHF. CDR3 bases: TGCGCCAGCAGCCCGATGGGGGAAGGTAATTCACCACCCCACTTT.

The chain couples TRBV12-3 or TRBV12-4 to TRBJ2-7; TRBD1 aligns across 9 bases. This CDR3 spans 15 amino acids. Germline trimming cut 3 bases from V and 3 bases from J; bases unmatched to any gene: 6. The CDR3 sequence is CASSFSGTGIYEQYF. Here the CDR3 DNA reads TGTGCCAGCAGTTTCTCTGGGACAGGGATCTACGAGCAGTACTTC.

Only a few counts were recorded for this clonotype. V usage is TRBV5-1 and J usage is TRBJ2-1; TRBD2 matches at 9 bases. The germline V gene has CDR1 SGHRS and CDR2 YFSETQ. The V segment lost 9 bases and the J segment 5 bases; nucleotides outside the gene matches: 6. The CDR3 extends over 13 amino acids. The DNA of the CDR3 is TGCGCCACCTCAGCGGGAGGCAACAATGAGCAGTTCTTC. Protein product: CATSAGGNNEQFF.

This chain links TRBV18 with TRBJ2-3; 8 bases agree with TRBD1. Germline CDR1 reads KGHSH; CDR2 reads LQKENI. The CDR3 covers 16 residues. With V trimmed by 2 bases and J by 2 bases, 6 bases remained unmatched. The CDR3 here is CASSPVGQGLTDTQYF. CDR3 DNA sequence: TGTGCCAGCTCACCAGTCGGACAGGGACTCACAGATACGCAGTATTTT.

This clonotype was picked up a small number of times. The chain has TRBV6-5 and TRBJ2-1, with D uncertain. The CDR3 extends over 14 amino acids. The V gene lost 4 bases and the J gene lost 6 bases, with 13 bases spanning the gap. Per the germline V gene, CDR1 is MNHEY and CDR2 is SVGAGI. For the CDR3, the DNA is TGTGCCAGCAGTTCCGCGACTCTTAGCAATGAGCAGTTCTTC. Amino acid sequence: CASSSATLSNEQFF.

This clonotype was seen only once. Its ends do not fully match the called genes, so a read error is possible. The chain combines TRBV20-1 with TRBJ2-7, with 7 bases identical to TRBD2. The V gene's germline CDR1 is DFQATT and CDR2 SNEGSKA (reference sequence). The CDR3 covers 13 residues. The CDR3 nucleotides read TGCGGTGCTACTAGCGTAAGCTCCTACGAGCAGTACTTC. The encoded protein is CGATSVSSYEQYF.

J is TRBJ2-5 and V is TRBV7-9, with D unresolved. V dropped 5 bases and J dropped 3 bases, with 13 bases sitting between them. CDR1 is SEHNR and CDR2 is FQNEAQ in the germline V gene (reference sequence). This CDR3 comprises 14 residues. The CDR3 nucleotides read TGTGCCAGCAGCCAAGATTGGGCAGAAGAGACCCAGTACTTC. It codes for CASSQDWAEETQYF.

The chain is built from TRBV28 and TRBJ2-7; D remains unclear. The CDR3 extends over 17 amino acids. V lost 2 bases and J 6 bases, leaving 23 bases between the germline ends. CDR1 is MDHEN, CDR2 SYDVKM, per germline. DNA of the CDR3: TGTGCCAGCAGTTTAGAGTCGGCAGGCCTTAAGTGGTCCGAGCAGTACTTC. Translated: CASSLESAGLKWSEQYF.

This sequence joins TRBV28 and TRBJ2-5; 8 bases match TRBD1. From germline, CDR1 is MDHEN and CDR2 SYDVKM. CDR3 length: 18 amino acids. After removal of 2 bases from V and 5 bases from J, the junction contained 16 bases not matched to a gene. In DNA, the CDR3 is TGTGCCAGCAGTTTACCACCCACCAGGACAGGGTACAAGGAGACCCAGTACTTC. Translated, it gives CASSLPPTRTGYKETQYF.

This clonotype has a single count. The chain employs TRBV4-3 and TRBJ2-4, with a tentative D call TRBD1 (6 bases). The J call may not be correct, given that the DNA end is closer to TRBJ2-7. Germline assignment: CDR1 LGHNA and CDR2 YSLEER. The CDR3 runs to 16 residues. CDR3 sequence reads: CASSQVRGKVIDEQYF. Written as DNA, the CDR3 is TGCGCCAGCAGCCAAGTGAGGGGGAAAGTAATCGACGAGCAGTACTTC.

V is TRBV7-9 and J is TRBJ1-1, with D possibly matching TRBD1 (6 bases). Germline CDR1 SEHNR, CDR2 FQNEAQ (reference sequence). The CDR3 covers 15 residues. Trimming took 3 bases from V and 0 from J, leaving 11 bases between them. The CDR3 bases are TGTGCCAGCAGCTTGTCTCAGGGGTTGAACACTGAAGCTTTCTTT. Amino acids: CASSLSQGLNTEAFF.

As to this clonotype: Relative to the germline gene, one junction end is altered; a read error may explain this. The chain is built from TRBV20-1 and TRBJ2-5; 12 nucleotides align to TRBD2. CDR1 and CDR2 (germline): DFQATT, SNEGSKA (reference sequence). This CDR3 region has 17 residues. CDR3 sequence (DNA): TGCAGTACTAGAGATCTCCTACGGACTAGCGGGATAGAGACCCAGTACTTC. This gives the protein CSTRDLLRTSGIETQYF.

The rearrangement uses TRBV6-6 and TRBJ2-6, with D perhaps TRBD1 (5 bases). V was cut by 7 bases and J by 0 bases, with 16 bases left in between. This CDR3 is 17 amino acids long. Per germline, CDR1 MNHNY and CDR2 SVGAGI (reference sequence). CDR3 sequence: CASIGADTISGANVLTF. The CDR3 region has the DNA TGTGCCAGCATAGGGGCGGACACCATCTCTGGGGCCAACGTCCTGACTTTC.

This clonotype came up a few times. The genes are TRBV20-1 and TRBJ1-1; weak D call: TRBD1 (5 bases). There are 14 residues in the CDR3. V lost 1 base, J lost 3 bases, and 12 bases lay in between. Germline-derived CDR1 and CDR2 are DFQATT and SNEGSKA (reference sequence). CDR3 nucleotides: TGCAGTGCTAGAGGTCAGGGTAGGGACACTGAAGCTTTCTTT. The encoded protein is CSARGQGRDTEAFF.

The CDR3 DNA reads TGTGCCAGCAGCCCCGGGACTAGCGGGAGGTATTTGACCCAGTACTTC. Its protein product is CASSPGTSGRYLTQYF. The chain combines TRBV9 with TRBJ2-5, with 15 bases fitting TRBD2. Germline CDR1 is SGDLS and CDR2 is YYNGEE. This CDR3 region has 16 residues. After removal of 4 bases from V and 7 bases from J, the junction contained 8 bases not matched to a gene.

This clonotype turned up a few times. The CDR3 protein is CASSLVAYSSYEQYF. Here the CDR3 DNA reads TGTGCCAGCAGTTTAGTTGCTTATAGCTCCTACGAGCAGTACTTC. V usage is TRBV27 and J usage is TRBJ2-7; no reliable D call. The CDR3 runs 15 residues. From germline, CDR1 is MNHEY and CDR2 SMNVEV (reference sequence). V lost 2 bases to trimming and J lost 0 bases, with 11 bases between them.

The rearrangement links TRBV2 to TRBJ2-1, with 7 bases fitting TRBD2. Germline V gives CDR1 SNHLY, CDR2 FYNNEI. After removal of 4 bases from V and 7 bases from J, the junction contained 7 bases not matched to a gene. This CDR3 is built from 14 residues. CDR3 in amino acids: CASSVGGFSNEQFF. CDR3 in DNA: TGTGCCAGCAGTGTCGGGGGGTTTAGTAATGAGCAGTTCTTC.

This clonotype came up a few times. The chain couples TRBV20-1 to TRBJ2-5, with TRBD2 identical over 10 bases. The V gene end was trimmed by 0 bases and the J gene end by 4 bases; junction bases not matched to a gene: 5. This CDR3 region has 15 residues. Germline V CDR1 and CDR2: DFQATT, SNEGSKA (reference sequence). The CDR3 coding sequence is TGCAGTGCTAGAGACGTAGCGGGAGGTGGAGAGACCCAGTACTTC. Translated: CSARDVAGGGETQYF.

This clonotype has just a few counts. The gene calls are TRBV12-3 or TRBV12-4 and TRBJ1-2, with a weak D call TRBD1 (5 bases). The V end was cut by 4 bases, the J end by 8 bases, with 17 bases between. The CDR3 runs to 14 residues. The chain's CDR3 is CASSWGREPAGYTF. The CDR3 DNA reads TGTGCCAGCAGTTGGGGCAGGGAGCCTGCCGGCTACACCTTC.

The rearrangement uses TRBV11-3 and TRBJ2-2; D is unresolved. CDR1 is SGHNT, CDR2 YENEEA, per germline. Trimming took 1 base from V and 3 from J, leaving 9 bases between them. This CDR3 comprises 15 residues. CDR3 bases: TGTGCCAGCAGCTTAGTCGCCGGAGACACCGGGGAGCTGTTTTTT. Translation gives CASSLVAGDTGELFF.

V usage is TRBV28 and J usage is TRBJ2-2; 14 nucleotides match TRBD2. J lost 4 bases, V lost 5 bases, and 12 bases had no gene match. Germline lookup yields CDR1 MDHEN and CDR2 SYDVKM. The CDR3 has 19 residues. The CDR3 loop is CASSDPGLAGVLSTGELFF. The CDR3 DNA sequence: TGTGCCAGCAGTGACCCGGGACTAGCGGGAGTTTTGAGCACCGGGGAGCTGTTTTTT.

This clonotype was counted a few times. The CDR3 reads CASSLLTGSSYEQYF. The CDR3 DNA sequence: TGTGCCAGCAGCTTGTTGACGGGATCCTCCTACGAGCAGTACTTC. The chain uses TRBV7-6 and TRBJ2-7; TRBD2 might be the D (5 bases). The V end was cut by 3 bases, the J end by 0 bases, with 12 bases between. CDR3 length: 15 residues. From germline, CDR1 is SGHVS and CDR2 FNYEAQ.

The gene calls are TRBV20-1 and TRBJ1-4; 8 bases line up with TRBD1. CDR1 is DFQATT, CDR2 SNEGSKA, per germline (reference sequence). CDR3 length: 13 residues. With 5 bases clipped from V and 6 bases from J, the junction kept 5 bases outside the gene matches. The CDR3 bases are TGCAGTGCTCCGGACAGGGTGGATGAAAAACTGTTTTTT. Amino acid sequence: CSAPDRVDEKLFF.

V gene TRBV18 combines with J gene TRBJ1-2; tentative D call: TRBD1 (5 bases). This CDR3 contains 14 residues. The germline V gene encodes CDR1 KGHSH and CDR2 LQKENI. Trimming removed 2 bases at V and 8 bases at J, with 15 bases between. In DNA form, the CDR3 reads TGTGCCAGCTCACCAATTGACAGATCAGAAGGCTACACCTTC. Its translation: CASSPIDRSEGYTF.

The chain uses TRBV30 and TRBJ2-2; 8 bases align to TRBD1. With V trimmed by 1 base and J by 7 bases, 2 bases remained unmatched. This CDR3 is built from 13 residues. Looked up from germline, CDR1 is GTSNPN and CDR2 is SVGIG (reference sequence). The CDR3 here is CAWSGTGLGELFF. For the CDR3, the DNA is TGTGCCTGGAGTGGGACAGGGCTCGGGGAGCTGTTTTTT.